This TCR beta chain was obtained from a study of early stage breast cancer tumors. TCRdb's table, derived via immunoSEQ multiplex PCR, lists solely in-frame clones and lacks some. The top ten hold about 9.4% of the sample, which has roughly 30,000 clones, roughly 81% seen once. Whole-study results and caveats: Blood repertoires resembled normal breast more than tumor. Chain pairing and CD4, CD8 or FOXP3 expression were not captured.

On this clone itself: Antigen unknown.

The receptor was isolated from a person aged 30-39 years with breast cancer. The sample comprised breast tumor tissue.

DNA for the CDR3: TGTGCCAGCAGCTTACAGCCAAGAAACTATGGCTACACCTTC. This encodes CASSLQPRNYGYTF. V gene TRBV7-2 combines with J gene TRBJ1-2; no clear D gene. V lost 2 bases and J lost 2, with 9 bases in between. The CDR3 is 14 residues long. Germline values: CDR1 SGHTA, CDR2 FQGNSA.